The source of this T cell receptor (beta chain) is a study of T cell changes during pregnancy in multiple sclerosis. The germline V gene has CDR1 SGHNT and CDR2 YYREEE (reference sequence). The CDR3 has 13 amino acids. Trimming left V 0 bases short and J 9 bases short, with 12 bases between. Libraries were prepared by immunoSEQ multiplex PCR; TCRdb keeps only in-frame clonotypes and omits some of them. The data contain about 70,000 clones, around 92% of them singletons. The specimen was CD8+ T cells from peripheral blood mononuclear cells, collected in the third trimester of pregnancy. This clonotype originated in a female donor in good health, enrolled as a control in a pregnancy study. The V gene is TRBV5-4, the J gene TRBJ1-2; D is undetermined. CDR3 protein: CASSLGGTRSYTF. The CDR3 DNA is TGTGCCAGCAGCTTGGGAGGCACACGGAGCTACACCTTC.